This TCR beta chain was obtained from a study of identical twins. Study observations and caveats: It was possible that invariant MAIT and iNKT cells partly confounded the zero-insertion analyses.

MiXCR, applied by TCRdb to the 5' RACE reads, yields one record per CDR3 protein. The top ten clones hold under 0.35% of a sample with approximately 1.8 million distinct CDR3 sequences, about 31% of them seen once. As concerns this clonotype: The antigen remains unidentified.

J was trimmed by 7 bases and V by 4 bases; bases with no gene match: 4. Germline lookup yields CDR1 SGHRS and CDR2 YFSETQ. The CDR3 extends over 14 amino acids. Sequencing was performed on cord blood. The chain employs TRBV5-1 and TRBJ2-1; the match to TRBD2 covers 11 bases. The TCR sequence derives from a newborn girl in good health. The chain's CDR3 is CASSISGRGNEQFF. Written as DNA, the CDR3 is TGCGCCAGCAGCATTAGCGGGAGGGGGAATGAGCAGTTCTTC. Combining the CDR3 with reference TRBV5-1 and TRBJ2-1 gives the whole variable domain KAGVTQTPRYLIKTRGQQVTLSCSPISGHRSVSWYQQTPGQGLQFLFEYFSETQRNKGNFPGRFSGRQFSNSRSEMNVSTLELGDSALYLCASSISGRGNEQFFGPGTRLTVL.